The 31 T cell receptor beta chains listed next were all sequenced from one sample in a study of human T cells and chemical hapten exposure. TCRdb redid the calling of the RACE reads with MiXCR, one entry per CDR3 protein. The data hold approximately 180,000 distinct CDR3 sequences, with approximately 31% observed a single time. The time point here: pre-sensitization, week 0. Treatment: therapeutic diphenylcyclopropenone sensitization with weekly scalp DPC. This sample comprised whole blood, obtained in connection with sensitization to the hapten diphenylcyclopropenone (DPC). Source of these receptors: a woman in her 30s with alopecia areata. Some clones in this sample may be carry-over from other donors' samples.

This clonotype was observed a handful of times. This chain links TRBV20-1 with TRBJ2-4; D could derive from TRBD1 or TRBD2 (6 bases each). V was trimmed by 3 bases and J by 4 bases, leaving 16 bases between them. Germline loops: CDR1 DFQATT, CDR2 SNEGSKA (reference sequence). The CDR3 covers 15 residues. Here the CDR3 DNA reads TGCAGTGCTAGTGCTTCTGGGGGGCTGAAAAACATTCAGTACTTC. This codes for CSASASGGLKNIQYF.

V usage is TRBV28 and J usage is TRBJ1-4; D is possibly TRBD1 (6 bases). This CDR3 contains 14 residues. V shed 3 bases and J shed 7 bases, with 12 bases lying between them. CDR1 and CDR2 from the germline V gene are MDHEN and SYDVKM. The CDR3 sequence: CASSFRRGREKLFF. As DNA, the CDR3 is TGTGCCAGCAGTTTCCGCAGGGGACGTGAAAAACTGTTTTTT.

This clonotype appeared a few times. The V call is TRBV7-8, the J call TRBJ1-5; D remains ambiguous. Germline values: CDR1 SGHVS, CDR2 FQNEAQ. V lost 4 bases and J 11 bases, leaving 18 bases between the germline ends. The CDR3 spans 14 residues. The CDR3 reads CASSSSQPPSSQHF. The CDR3 DNA reads TGTGCCAGCAGCTCCTCACAACCCCCGTCATCCCAGCATTTT. Based on the CDR3 plus reference TRBV7-8 and TRBJ1-5, the full variable domain is GAGVSQSPRYKVAKRGQDVALRCDPISGHVSLFWYQQALGQGPEFLTYFQNEAQLDKSGLPSDRFFAERPEGSVSTLKIQRTQQEDSAVYLCASSSSQPPSSQHFGDGTRLSIL.

This clonotype was observed a handful of times. The chain carries TRBV4-3 and TRBJ2-3, with D tentatively TRBD2 (6 bases). The CDR3 spans 16 residues. From germline, CDR1 is LGHNA and CDR2 YSLEER. The V and J ends lost 0 bases and 1 base respectively, with 11 bases between them. The CDR3 DNA sequence: TGCGCCAGCAGCCAAGATATCGGGAGACGCACAGATACGCAGTATTTT. It encodes CASSQDIGRRTDTQYF.

The V gene is TRBV4-1, the J gene TRBJ1-5; D is unclear. CDR3 length: 15 residues. Per germline, CDR1 MGHRA and CDR2 YSYEKL. V lost 4 bases, J lost 0 bases, and 10 bases lay in between. The CDR3 region is CASSREVFSNQPQHF. For the CDR3, the DNA is TGCGCCAGCAGCCGGGAGGTCTTTAGCAATCAGCCCCAGCATTTT.

The genes are TRBV11-2 and TRBJ2-7, with 8 nucleotides matching TRBD2. From germline, CDR1 is SGHAT and CDR2 FQNNGV. CDR3 length: 13 residues. Losses at the gene ends were 6 bases for V and 4 bases for J; bases not matched to a gene: 5. The CDR3 loop is CASSKAGAYEQYF. The DNA of the CDR3 is TGTGCCAGCAGTAAAGCGGGGGCGTACGAGCAGTACTTC.

This chain uses TRBV4-3 with TRBJ1-5, with D hard to call. The germline gives CDR1 LGHNA, CDR2 YSLEER. Deletions cut 0 bases from V and 3 bases from J, with 9 bases between. CDR3 length: 15 residues. The CDR3 sequence: CASSQDVSYNQPQHF. The DNA for the CDR3 is TGCGCCAGCAGCCAAGATGTCTCCTACAATCAGCCCCAGCATTTT.

This clonotype was counted only a few times. The rearrangement joins TRBV7-6 to TRBJ2-5, with D tentatively TRBD2 (5 bases). This CDR3 spans 13 amino acids. V was pared by 2 bases and J by 4 bases, with 8 bases between. Germline assignment: CDR1 SGHVS and CDR2 FNYEAQ. CDR3 loop: CASSLTEGETQYF. The CDR3 DNA follows: TGTGCCAGCAGCTTAACTGAGGGAGAGACCCAGTACTTC.

J is TRBJ2-6 and V is TRBV21-1; no check of the table's D call, TRBD2, against the DNA was made. TRBV21-1 is deemed a pseudogene. The CDR3 has 20 residues. This chain's CDR3 is CASGPSQGGSTFSGANVLTF. In DNA form, the CDR3 reads TGTGCCAGCGGCCCCTCGCAGGGAGGGTCAACATTCTCTGGGGCCAACGTCCTGACTTTC.

This clonotype was picked up a small number of times. The chain is built from TRBV7-2 and TRBJ2-1; D gene uncertain. Germline-derived CDR1 and CDR2 are SGHTA and FQGNSA. This CDR3 spans 13 amino acids. V was clipped by 5 bases and J by 5 bases, with 10 bases between them. The CDR3 region has the DNA TGTGCCAGCAGCGTCGACCCGCACAATGAGCAGTTCTTC. This codes for CASSVDPHNEQFF.

This clonotype has ten or more counts. CDR3 coding DNA: TGTGCCAGCAGCTTAGCGCTGGGGAGGGCTTTCTTT. Its translation is CASSLALGRAFF. The chain couples TRBV7-6 to TRBJ1-1; no reliable D call. The CDR3 is 12 residues long. Germline assignment: CDR1 SGHVS and CDR2 FNYEAQ. With 0 bases removed from V and 11 bases from J, the gap between germline ends came to 10 bases.

The chain is built from TRBV4-2 and TRBJ2-5; the D gene is possibly TRBD1 (5 bases). The germline V gene has CDR1 LGHNA and CDR2 YNFKEQ. Trimming took off 0 bases at V and 1 base at J, with 12 bases between the two ends. The CDR3 has 16 amino acids. CDR3 protein: CASSQDYRSSQETQYF. CDR3 DNA: TGTGCCAGCAGCCAAGATTACAGGAGTTCCCAAGAGACCCAGTACTTC.

This clonotype has just a few counts. For the CDR3, the DNA is TGCAGCGTTGGGAGCGGGATGAAGCATACGCAGTATTTT. Protein product: CSVGSGMKHTQYF. The V call is TRBV29-1, the J call TRBJ2-3; 7 bases map to TRBD2. CDR1 is SQVTM, CDR2 ANQGSEA, per germline. The CDR3 spans 13 residues. Losses at the gene ends were 4 bases for V and 7 bases for J; bases not matched to a gene: 8.

The V and J genes are TRBV7-2 and TRBJ2-7; 8 bases map to TRBD1. There are 13 residues in the CDR3. The V gene's germline CDR1 is SGHTA and CDR2 FQGNSA. V lost 8 bases and J lost 5; bases outside the gene matches: 8. CDR3 loop: CASVFTGGHEQYF. The DNA of the CDR3 is TGTGCCAGCGTCTTTACAGGGGGACACGAGCAGTACTTC. Full variable domain (rest looked up from reference TRBV7-2 and TRBJ2-7): GAGVSQSPSNKVTEKGKDVELRCDPISGHTALYWYRQSLGQGLEFLIYFQGNSAPDKSGLPSDRFSAERTGGSVSTLTIQRTQQEDSAVYLCASVFTGGHEQYFGPGTRLTVT.

The table lists this clonotype with a few counts. The chain has TRBV4-3 and TRBJ2-5, with 7 nucleotides matching TRBD1. The V and J ends lost 1 base and 4 bases, in that order; junction bases with no gene match: 3. The germline CDR1 and CDR2 sequences are LGHNA and YSLEER. The CDR3 is 14 residues long. The CDR3 reads CASSQAQGRETQYF. The CDR3 region has the DNA TGCGCCAGCAGCCAAGCACAGGGGCGAGAGACCCAGTACTTC.

There are a few counts of this clonotype. The chain carries TRBV7-9 and TRBJ2-2; no definite D call. Germline CDR1 reads SEHNR; CDR2 reads FQNEAQ (reference sequence). The CDR3 covers 14 residues. Trimming shortened V by 3 bases and J by 3 bases, and 8 bases separated the two germline ends. DNA for the CDR3: TGTGCCAGCAGCTTCACGGTGGACACCGGGGAGCTGTTTTTT. This gives the protein CASSFTVDTGELFF. Variable domain in full (rest from reference TRBV7-9 and TRBJ2-2): DTGVSQNPRHKITKRGQNVTFRCDPISEHNRLYWYRQTLGQGPEFLTYFQNEAQLEKSRLLSDRFSAERPKGSFSTLEIQRTEQGDSAMYLCASSFTVDTGELFFGEGSRLTVL.

The rearrangement links TRBV7-8 to TRBJ1-4, with D perhaps TRBD1 (5 bases). The ends were cut back, 6 bases at V and 6 bases at J, with 11 bases in the middle. The CDR3 contains 13 residues. Per the germline V gene, CDR1 is SGHVS and CDR2 is FQNEAQ. CDR3 region: CASRPGTDEKLFF. CDR3 DNA sequence: TGTGCCAGCAGACCTGGGACTGATGAAAAACTGTTTTTT.

In its sample, this clonotype was seen a few times. CDR3: CSARQGATGELFF. CDR3 nucleotide sequence: TGCAGTGCTAGGCAGGGAGCCACCGGGGAGCTGTTTTTT. The chain has TRBV20-1 and TRBJ2-2; D possibly uses TRBD1 or TRBD2 (5 bases each). V lost 3 bases and J 4 bases, leaving 9 bases between the germline ends. The germline V gene has CDR1 DFQATT and CDR2 SNEGSKA (reference sequence). This CDR3 spans 13 amino acids.

Remarks on this clonotype: The junction and the germline gene differ at one end; a read error may be behind it. The V and J genes are TRBV5-1 and TRBJ2-1; D is ambiguous. Germline V CDR1 and CDR2: SGHRS, YFSETQ. The CDR3 consists of 13 residues. CDR3 sequence (DNA): TGCGCCTGCAGCTTGCCGACCAACAATGAGCAGTTCTTC. This codes for CACSLPTNNEQFF.

The CDR3 bases are TGCAGCTCCCGGACAGGTGTCAATGAGCAGTTCTTC. Translation: CSSRTGVNEQFF. V usage is TRBV29-1 and J usage is TRBJ2-1, with 7 bases that match TRBD1. There are 12 residues in the CDR3. The trim removed 8 bases at V and 6 bases at J, leaving 7 bases unmatched. Per germline, CDR1 SQVTM and CDR2 ANQGSEA.

V and J are TRBV28 and TRBJ2-2; TRBD2 might be the D (5 bases). V was trimmed by 4 bases and J by 4 bases, leaving 13 bases between them. The germline V gene encodes CDR1 MDHEN and CDR2 SYDVKM. This CDR3 has 15 amino acids. CDR3 bases: TGTGCCAGCAGTTCCCCGGGGTGGGGCACCGGGGAGCTGTTTTTT. Residues: CASSSPGWGTGELFF.

The chain employs TRBV10-3 and TRBJ1-1; the match to TRBD1 covers 7 bases. Germline CDR1 is ENHRY and CDR2 is SYGVKD. V lost 6 bases, J lost 0 bases, and 4 bases stayed unmatched. This CDR3 contains 14 residues. In DNA, the CDR3 is TGTGCCATCAGCACAGGGGATTTGAACACTGAAGCTTTCTTT. It encodes CAISTGDLNTEAFF.

This clonotype was found a few times. The chain carries TRBV20-1 and TRBJ2-1, with D hard to call. The V end lost 1 base, the J end lost 4 bases, and 14 bases lay between the germline ends. The CDR3 is 15 residues long. Germline V lookup: CDR1 DFQATT, CDR2 SNEGSKA (reference sequence). CDR3: CSARANLGRYNEQFF. The CDR3 region has the DNA TGCAGTGCTAGAGCCAACTTAGGCCGGTACAATGAGCAGTTCTTC.

The chain employs TRBV5-6 and TRBJ2-7; weak D call: TRBD1 (6 bases). The germline V gene encodes CDR1 SGHDT and CDR2 YYEEEE. There are 12 residues in the CDR3. With 4 bases removed from V and 6 bases from J, the gap between germline ends came to 11 bases. CDR3 amino acids: CASSLGAGEQYF. The DNA of the CDR3 is TGTGCCAGCAGCCTGGGGGCTGGCGAGCAGTACTTC.

This clonotype has only a few counts. V is TRBV6-5 and J is TRBJ2-3; 9 bases map to TRBD1. Germline CDR1 MNHEY, CDR2 SVGAGI. The J segment lost 11 bases and the V segment lost 6 bases, leaving 3 bases of the junction unmatched. The CDR3 length is 11 residues. This chain's CDR3 is CASSGQGQQYF. CDR3 nucleotides: TGTGCCAGCAGCGGACAGGGGCAGCAGTATTTT.

The chain recombines TRBV10-3 with TRBJ2-2; D is unresolved. The V end lost 8 bases, the J end lost 3 bases, and 7 bases lay between the germline ends. This CDR3 contains 12 residues. Germline CDR1 ENHRY, CDR2 SYGVKD. CDR3 sequence: CAIGGDTGELFF. CDR3 in DNA: TGTGCCATCGGTGGGGACACCGGGGAGCTGTTTTTT.

This clonotype was counted between two and nine times. The chain carries TRBV5-6 and TRBJ1-4, with D possibly matching TRBD1 (6 bases). The germline CDR1 and CDR2 sequences are SGHDT and YYEEEE. The CDR3 totals 13 residues. V was shortened by 4 bases and J by 13 bases, with 17 bases between the two germline ends. CDR3 sequence: CASSGDTGEGLFF. As DNA, the CDR3 is TGTGCCAGCAGCGGGGACACGGGCGAAGGACTGTTTTTT. The variable domain in full, with the rest retrieved from reference TRBV5-6 and TRBJ1-4, is DAGVTQSPTHLIKTRGQQVTLRCSPKSGHDTVSWYQQALGQGPQFIFQYYEEEERQRGNFPDRFSGHQFPNYSSELNVNALLLGDSALYLCASSGDTGEGLFFGSGTQLSVL.

The CDR3 sequence is CASSLVRQDQPQHF. The CDR3 DNA follows: TGTGCCAGCAGTTTAGTGAGGCAAGATCAGCCCCAGCATTTT. The chain links TRBV28 to TRBJ1-5; D unresolved. Germline V gene sequence: CDR1 MDHEN, CDR2 SYDVKM. Trimming removed 2 bases from V and 5 bases from J, with 10 bases in between. This CDR3 is 14 amino acids long.

This clonotype has a handful of counts. This chain uses TRBV5-1 with TRBJ2-7; D is undetermined. Germline CDR1 is SGHRS and CDR2 is YFSETQ. The CDR3 spans 12 residues. Trimming cost V 4 bases and J 6 bases, with 11 bases left between them. CDR3 nucleotides: TGCGCCAGCAGCCGCCCTGACTTCGAGCAGTACTTC. It is translated as CASSRPDFEQYF.

This clonotype was observed a handful of times. The chain carries TRBV10-3 and TRBJ2-7, with 8 bases matching TRBD1. The CDR3 spans 15 residues. Germline V lookup: CDR1 ENHRY, CDR2 SYGVKD. V trimming: 3 bases; J trimming: 3 bases; junction bases outside the gene matches: 7. The CDR3 DNA is TGTGCCATCAGTGACCCTGGACAGGGCCGCTACGAGCAGTACTTC. Protein sequence: CAISDPGQGRYEQYF.

The chain combines TRBV11-1 with TRBJ1-1; no clear D. The CDR3 spans 12 residues. In germline, CDR1 is SGHAT, CDR2 FQDESV (reference sequence). V lost 1 base, J lost 11 bases, and 11 bases lay in between. CDR3 nucleotide sequence: TGTGCCAGCAGCTTAGGGGTGGGAACGGCTTTCTTT. Residues: CASSLGVGTAFF.